A single sample is the source of the 13 T cell receptor beta chains below, sequenced in a study of technical replicates of blood from a few donors. Some clones are missing from TCRdb's copy, which holds only in-frame ones; the method was immunoSEQ multiplex PCR. This sample carries 100,000 or so clones, approximately 96% of them seen once, and the ten largest clones take under 0.45%. What was sequenced was T cells isolated from PBMCs. The source is a human donor in good health.

With respect to this clone: Other DNA sequences in this specimen translate into the identical CDR3. The chain is built from TRBV18 and TRBJ1-1; 10 bases fit TRBD1. Unmatched junction bases numbered 1, after V lost 3 bases and J lost 3 bases. Germline CDR1 and CDR2: KGHSH and LQKENI. CDR3 size: 14 residues. CDR3 in amino acids: CASSPGTGDTEAFF. The CDR3 coding sequence is TGTGCCAGCTCACCCGGGACAGGGGACACTGAAGCTTTCTTT. Full variable domain (rest looked up from reference TRBV18 and TRBJ1-1): NAGVMQNPRHLVRRRGQEARLRCSPMKGHSHVYWYRQLPEEGLKFMVYLQKENIIDESGMPKERFSAEFPKEGPSILRIQQVVRGDSAAYFCASSPGTGDTEAFFGQGTRLTVV.

The V gene is TRBV5-4, the J gene TRBJ2-3, with D unclear. The V gene lost 2 bases and the J gene lost 4 bases, with 8 bases spanning the gap. The CDR3 has 13 amino acids. In germline, CDR1 is SGHNT, CDR2 YYREEE (reference sequence). CDR3 residues: CASSFRSADTQYF. CDR3 nucleotides: TGTGCCAGCAGCTTTAGGAGCGCAGATACGCAGTATTTT.

V is TRBV6-5 and J is TRBJ1-6, with a weak D call TRBD1 (5 bases). The V end lost 4 bases, the J end lost 9 bases, and 16 bases lay between the germline ends. This CDR3 comprises 15 residues. Germline CDR1 and CDR2: MNHEY and SVGAGI. The DNA of the CDR3 is TGTGCCAGCAGTTTGGACCGGGACTCAAGTTCACCCCTCCACTTT. This sequence encodes CASSLDRDSSSPLHF.

This sequence joins TRBV5-1 and TRBJ2-1; 10 nucleotides line up with TRBD2. The V segment lost 5 bases and the J segment 6 bases; nucleotides outside the gene matches: 8. The CDR3 covers 15 residues. Germline V gene data show CDR1 as SGHRS and CDR2 as YFSETQ. The CDR3 nucleotides read TGCGCCAGCAGGGACGGGACTAGCGCGTCCAATGAGCAGTTCTTC. Protein: CASRDGTSASNEQFF.

This rearrangement joins TRBV2 to TRBJ1-5; D is perhaps TRBD1 (6 bases). V gave up 5 bases and J gave up 6 bases, with 14 bases separating them. CDR3 length: 14 amino acids. The germline V gene has CDR1 SNHLY and CDR2 FYNNEI. In DNA form, the CDR3 reads TGTGCCAGCAGTTTCGGACAGTGGAGTCAGCCCCAGCATTTT. It translates to CASSFGQWSQPQHF.

The genes are TRBV6-1 and TRBJ2-2, with 9 bases identical to TRBD1. Germline V lookup: CDR1 MNHNS, CDR2 SASEGT. The trim removed 3 bases at V and 7 bases at J, leaving 18 bases unmatched. This CDR3 is 19 amino acids long. CDR3: CASSDIRDREGGKNGELFF. The CDR3 region has the DNA TGTGCCAGCAGTGATATCCGGGACAGGGAAGGGGGGAAAAACGGGGAGCTGTTTTTT.

A few counts support this clone. The rearrangement uses TRBV27 and TRBJ1-1; D call uncertain. Germline CDR1 reads MNHEY; CDR2 reads SMNVEV (reference sequence). Trimming cost V 4 bases and J 4 bases, with 7 bases left between them. The CDR3 sequence is 12 residues long. The CDR3 region is CASSSGSTEAFF. In nucleotides, the CDR3 is TGTGCCAGCAGTTCCGGGAGCACTGAAGCTTTCTTT.

The chain employs TRBV5-1 and TRBJ1-2; no clear D. Trimming left V 0 bases short and J 0 bases short, with 9 bases between. This CDR3 contains 15 residues. The germline V gene encodes CDR1 SGHRS and CDR2 YFSETQ. The CDR3 sequence is CASSLEFHSNYGYTF. The DNA for the CDR3 is TGCGCCAGCAGCTTGGAGTTTCACTCTAACTATGGCTACACCTTC.

The V gene is TRBV27, the J gene TRBJ2-2, with TRBD2 identical over 14 bases. V trimming: 8 bases; J trimming: 4 bases; junction bases outside the gene matches: 6. CDR3 size: 16 residues. The germline gives CDR1 MNHEY, CDR2 SMNVEV (reference sequence). The CDR3 nucleotides read TGTGCCAGCCGCAGGGGACTAGCGGGAGTCACCGGGGAGCTGTTTTTT. Translated: CASRRGLAGVTGELFF.

The gene calls are TRBV5-4 and TRBJ2-5; possibly TRBD2 for D (6 bases). CDR3 length: 14 residues. The V and J ends lost 0 bases and 7 bases respectively, with 13 bases between them. Germline V gives CDR1 SGHNT, CDR2 YYREEE (reference sequence). CDR3 residues: CASSLAEGLGTQYF. The DNA for the CDR3 is TGTGCCAGCAGCTTGGCGGAGGGCCTAGGGACCCAGTACTTC.

V usage is TRBV6-1 and J usage is TRBJ2-5, with TRBD2 identical over 7 bases. J gave up 5 bases and V 3 bases, and 12 bases lay outside the gene matches. Germline lookup yields CDR1 MNHNS and CDR2 SASEGT. The CDR3 consists of 16 residues. CDR3 region: CASSDSGGRREETQYF. Written as DNA, the CDR3 is TGTGCCAGCAGTGATTCTGGCGGGAGAAGAGAGGAGACCCAGTACTTC.

This chain uses TRBV27 with TRBJ2-7; TRBD1 agrees at 11 bases. The ends lost 3 bases at V and 3 bases at J; junction bases unmatched: 4. There are 15 residues in the CDR3. CDR1 is MNHEY and CDR2 is SMNVEV in the germline V gene (reference sequence). CDR3 in DNA: TGTGCCAGCAGTTTCGCCGGGACAGGGGGCTACGAGCAGTACTTC. It specifies CASSFAGTGGYEQYF.

V is TRBV7-2 and J is TRBJ2-2; TRBD1 agrees at 8 bases. The CDR3 length is 17 residues. Germline V CDR1 and CDR2: SGHTA, FQGNSA. V trimming: 7 bases; J trimming: 8 bases; junction bases outside the gene matches: 18. For the CDR3, the DNA is TGTGCCAGCACCGAGCTAGGACAGGGTCTTTCCCCGGGGGAGCTGTTTTTT. This sequence encodes CASTELGQGLSPGELFF.